This T cell receptor (beta chain) was sequenced during a study of blood T cell repertoires in COVID-19. The method was immunoSEQ multiplex PCR; TCRdb's version includes in-frame clones alone and lacks a portion of them. The sample carries some 340,000 clones, around 87% recorded once. Germline CDR1 and CDR2: LNHDA and SQIVND (reference sequence). This CDR3 is built from 14 residues. V was clipped by 5 bases and J by 4 bases; unmatched bases: 6. Recruits, aged roughly 18 to 100 years, lived in 24 US areas. Cohort assignment relied on participant-reported clinical history. The TCR originated in a woman between 25 and 40 years old who had recovered from COVID-19. Sequencing input: PBMCs or T cells enriched from blood (not recorded which). V usage is TRBV19 and J usage is TRBJ1-1, with 8 bases that match TRBD1. The CDR3 sequence is CASSFDRGFTEAFF. As DNA, the CDR3 is TGTGCCAGTAGTTTTGACAGGGGTTTCACTGAAGCTTTCTTT.